The rows below give T cell receptor beta chains drawn from one sample of a study of shared clonotypes between healthy human individuals. Here immunoSEQ multiplex PCR was the method, and the copy in TCRdb shows in-frame clones only, minus some. The sample has some 630,000 clones, about 78% seen once. Sequencing was performed on memory CD4+ T cells sorted from blood. The source is a woman aged 25 to 45 in good health. The CDR3 runs from the conserved cysteine through the conserved F or W. A D gene is named only where the DNA matches it firmly. A row's size may be missing; if present it is once, few, many or a size class.

cdr3_nt cdr3_aa j_call d_call v_call clone_size
TGTGCCAGCAGCGGGTTGCGGTCCACAGATACGCAGTATTTT CASSGLRSTDTQYF TRBJ2-3 - TRBV9 few
TGTGCCAGCAGCTTAGTGGCCAGGGATCGCGAGCAGTACTTC CASSLVARDREQYF TRBJ2-7 - TRBV7-9 -
TGTGCCAGCAGCCCCTCACAGGGGGCAGGGCTGGCTTTCTTT CASSPSQGAGLAFF TRBJ1-1 TRBD1 TRBV7-2 -
TGTGCCTGGGCCGACCCTCATTGGCCTGAAGCTTTCTTT CAWADPHWPEAFF TRBJ1-1 - TRBV30 -
TGTGCCAGCAGCTTAGCGCCCAGGGGGCCTGGAAACACCATATATTTT CASSLAPRGPGNTIYF TRBJ1-3 TRBD1 TRBV7-8 few
TGCGCCAGCAGCGCCGGGACAGGGGTTAATGAAAAACTGTTTTTT CASSAGTGVNEKLFF TRBJ1-4 TRBD1 TRBV5-1 -
TGTGCCAGCAGCGTAGCGCGCACAGATACGCAGTATTTT CASSVARTDTQYF TRBJ2-3 - TRBV27 -
TGTGCCAGCAGTGTCGCCCCAGGGGGGGGGATGAACACTGAAGCTTTCTTT CASSVAPGGGMNTEAFF TRBJ1-1 TRBD1 TRBV28 -
TGCGCCAGCAGCCAAGATCGTACTAGCGGGTTCTCCTACAATGAGCAGTTCTTC CASSQDRTSGFSYNEQFF TRBJ2-1 TRBD2 TRBV4-1 -
TGTGCCACCAGCAGAGATCTAGGGGGAGAGACCCAGTACTTC CATSRDLGGETQYF TRBJ2-5 - TRBV15 -
TGTGCCAGCAGCTTCGGGACTAGCGGGAGCTACGAGCAGTACTTC CASSFGTSGSYEQYF TRBJ2-7 TRBD2 TRBV7-2 -
TGTGCCAGCTCACAACGTACAGGGGGCGCGGACACAGATACGCAGTATTTT CASSQRTGGADTDTQYF TRBJ2-3 TRBD1 TRBV18 -
TGTGCCACCGGGGACACAACCACAGATACGCAGTATTTT CATGDTTTDTQYF TRBJ2-3 - TRBV10-3 few
TGTGCCAGCAGTTTAGGCGCTCGCCAAGAGACCCAGTACTTC CASSLGARQETQYF TRBJ2-5 - TRBV28 -
TGTGCCAGCAGTTTAACTGGGGACGAGCAGTACTTC CASSLTGDEQYF TRBJ2-7 - TRBV28 -
TGTGCCAGCAGTGAGATACTTGGGGGGCCCCAAGAGACCCAGTACTTC CASSEILGGPQETQYF TRBJ2-5 - TRBV6-1 -
TGTGCCAGCAGTTTGCCGTTATTGGCAGATACGCAGTATTTT CASSLPLLADTQYF TRBJ2-3 - TRBV28 -
TGCGCCAGCAGCTTGCAGGGGGTGAATACAGATACGCAGTATTTT CASSLQGVNTDTQYF TRBJ2-3 TRBD1 TRBV5-1 -
TGTGCCAGCAGTGACAGGGACTGGACTAGCGGGACCTACAATGAGCAGTTCTTC CASSDRDWTSGTYNEQFF TRBJ2-1 TRBD2 TRBV2 -
TGTGCCAGTAGATCGGCTAGCGGGAGTATTAGCACAGATACGCAGTATTTT CASRSASGSISTDTQYF TRBJ2-3 TRBD2 TRBV19 -
TGCGCCAGCAGCTGGAGCGGGAGGGCAGGGAATGAGCAGTTCTTC CASSWSGRAGNEQFF TRBJ2-1 TRBD2 TRBV5-1 -
TGTGCCAGCAGCCGACTGGGGGAGACTGGAAACCAAGAGACCCAGTACTTC CASSRLGETGNQETQYF TRBJ2-5 - TRBV7-9 -
TGTGCCAGCAGTGAGGGTGGGGACCCAGATACGCAGTATTTT CASSEGGDPDTQYF TRBJ2-3 - TRBV6-4 -
TGTGCCAGTACGGCGACAGTGAGAAACACCATATATTTT CASTATVRNTIYF TRBJ1-3 - TRBV19 few
TGCGCCAGCACGTCCCAGCATAACACTGAAGCTTTCTTT CASTSQHNTEAFF TRBJ1-1 - TRBV5-1 -
TGTGCCAGCAGTTACTTGGGACAAGGGGGCTACGAGCAGTACTTC CASSYLGQGGYEQYF TRBJ2-7 - TRBV28 -
TGTGCCAGCAGTGCGGACAGACAGCCCCAGCATTTT CASSADRQPQHF TRBJ1-5 - TRBV6-4 -
TGTGCCTGGACTACCGGGAACACTGAAGCTTTCTTT CAWTTGNTEAFF TRBJ1-1 - TRBV30 -
TGTGCCAGTAACCCCGGCGGGGATTTGAATACGCAGTATTTT CASNPGGDLNTQYF TRBJ2-3 - TRBV19 -
TGTGCCAGCAGTTACTCTCAAGAGGGAACTCAGCCCCAGCATTTT CASSYSQEGTQPQHF TRBJ1-5 - TRBV6-5 once
TGTGCCAGCAGTCTTCTAGCGGGAGTTGCTTATGAGCAGTTCTTC CASSLLAGVAYEQFF TRBJ2-1 TRBD2 TRBV28 -
TGTGCCAGCAGCTTAGGCGGGAGAGAGACCCAGTACTTC CASSLGGRETQYF TRBJ2-5 TRBD2 TRBV7-6 -
TGTGCCAGCAGCTTAGCGGACAGGGGTTACGAGCAGTACTTC CASSLADRGYEQYF TRBJ2-7 TRBD1 TRBV7-8 -
TGTGCCAGCAGTACCGGCCCCGGGCAGTACTTC CASSTGPGQYF TRBJ2-7 - TRBV2 -
TGTGCCAGTAGTAGGGACCCACATGGCTACACCTTC CASSRDPHGYTF TRBJ1-2 - TRBV19 once
TGTGCCAGCCACTATAGCAATCAGCCCCAGCATTTT CASHYSNQPQHF TRBJ1-5 - TRBV2 -
TGCGCCAGCAGCGCGGGGACAGGGGCGCAGCCCCAGCATTTT CASSAGTGAQPQHF TRBJ1-5 TRBD1 TRBV5-1 -
TGTGCCAGTCACCGACTAGCGGGAGGCACAGATACGCAGTATTTT CASHRLAGGTDTQYF TRBJ2-3 TRBD2 TRBV19 -
TGCGCCAGCAGCCACATGACTAGCGGGCCCTACGAGCAGTACTTC CASSHMTSGPYEQYF TRBJ2-7 TRBD2 TRBV4-1 once
TGCGCCAGCAGTGACCCAGGCACAGATACGCAGTATTTT CASSDPGTDTQYF TRBJ2-3 - TRBV10-2 few
TGTGCCATCGCGGGGGACGAAGCTAACTATGGCTACACCTTC CAIAGDEANYGYTF TRBJ1-2 - TRBV10-3 once
TGTGCCAGTAAAGCAGCGGACCGGCTGGAGCAGTTCTTC CASKAADRLEQFF TRBJ2-1 - TRBV19 many
TGTGCCAGCAGCATAACAGGGACCGGGGAGCTGTTTTTT CASSITGTGELFF TRBJ2-2 - TRBV5-4 -
TGTGCCAGCAGTTACAGCGCGTATGGCTACACCTTC CASSYSAYGYTF TRBJ1-2 - TRBV28 -
TGCGCCAGCAGTGAGTCCCCCGGCCCTGAAGCTTTCTTT CASSESPGPEAFF TRBJ1-1 - TRBV10-1 -
TGTGCCAGCAGTTTATGGGGGGAGATGCAGAATGAAAAACTGTTTTTT CASSLWGEMQNEKLFF TRBJ1-4 - TRBV28 -
TGTGCCAGCAGCGGCACACCGTATGGCTACACCTTC CASSGTPYGYTF TRBJ1-2 - TRBV7-9 -
TGTGCCAGCAGCCAACGGGAGGATGGGTACGAGCAGTACTTC CASSQREDGYEQYF TRBJ2-7 TRBD2 TRBV5-4 few
TGTGCCAGCAGACGACAGGGAAACAATGAGCAGTTCTTC CASRRQGNNEQFF TRBJ2-1 TRBD1 TRBV6-6 -
TGTGCCAGCAGTACCCAGGGGGCCGGGCCCCACGAGCAGTACTTC CASSTQGAGPHEQYF TRBJ2-7 TRBD1 TRBV2 -
TGTGCCAGCTCATCCACAGGGGGTGGCGAAGCTTTCTTT CASSSTGGGEAFF TRBJ1-1 TRBD1 TRBV18 -
TGCGCCAGCAGCGCTACTGGTTGGTTACAGGGGGGCGGCAATCAGCCCCAGCATTTT CASSATGWLQGGGNQPQHF TRBJ1-5 TRBD1 TRBV4-1 few
TGTGCCAGCACCCTCGGGACTAGCGGGCTGGAGCAGTTCTTC CASTLGTSGLEQFF TRBJ2-1 TRBD2 TRBV5-4 -
TGTGCCAGCAGCTGGGGACAGGGTATATGGTACGAGCAGTACTTC CASSWGQGIWYEQYF TRBJ2-7 TRBD1 TRBV7-9 -
TGTGCCAGCAGTTTTAATAGCGGGAGGATCACCGGGGAGCTGTTTTTT CASSFNSGRITGELFF TRBJ2-2 TRBD2 TRBV28 -
TGCGCCAGCAGCTTGCGAGAGAAAGAGACCCAGTACTTC CASSLREKETQYF TRBJ2-5 - TRBV5-1 -
TGTGCCAGCAGTGCCGTATTCGTCTACGAGCAGTACTTC CASSAVFVYEQYF TRBJ2-7 - TRBV28 -
TGTGCCAGCTCACCAGGAGAGTATGGCTACACCTTC CASSPGEYGYTF TRBJ1-2 - TRBV18 -
TGTGCCAGCAGCTTAGGAGGGAGTAACACTGAAGCTTTCTTT CASSLGGSNTEAFF TRBJ1-1 - TRBV7-2 few
TGCGCCAGCAGTGAGGTCGGGAATCATAGCAATCAGCCCCAGCATTTT CASSEVGNHSNQPQHF TRBJ1-5 - TRBV10-1 -